Shown below are 2 T cell receptor beta chains from a single sample sequenced in a study of OX40 agonist ivuxolimab in advanced cancers. TCRdb's copy holds only in-frame clones and misses some; the assay was immunoSEQ multiplex PCR. Counted here are 55,000 to 80,000 clones, about 89% occurring once; the ten biggest clones make up roughly 2%. The sequencing used CD4+ or CD8+ T cells sorted from blood, collected in a trial of the OX40 agonist ivuxolimab. Source of these receptors: an adult with an advanced solid tumor such as melanoma, head and neck, liver or kidney cancer.

This chain links TRBV29-1 with TRBJ2-2; 12 nucleotides agree with TRBD2. This CDR3 is 15 amino acids long. Germline CDR1 SQVTM, CDR2 ANQGSEA. V dropped 6 bases and J dropped 4; count of bases not matched to a gene: 6. This CDR3 reads CSVRLAGAPTGELFF. CDR3 DNA: TGCAGCGTCCGACTAGCGGGAGCGCCCACCGGGGAGCTGTTTTTT.

For the CDR3, the DNA is TGCGCCACCAGGGGTGAGGGGTCCTATAATTCACCCCTCCACTTT. This encodes CATRGEGSYNSPLHF. The chain carries TRBV4-1 and TRBJ1-6; D possibly corresponds to TRBD1 (6 bases). CDR3 length: 15 residues. From germline, CDR1 is MGHRA and CDR2 YSYEKL. With 10 bases removed from V and 1 base from J, the gap between germline ends came to 14 bases.